The sample holds one count of the clone carrying this TCR beta chain. What it recognizes is unknown. Germline loops: CDR1 MNHNY, CDR2 SVGAGI (reference sequence). The CDR3 loop spans 16 amino acids. This specimen belongs to a study of T cells after posttransplantation cyclophosphamide. Methotrexate plus calcineurin inhibitor accompanied controls' myeloablative marrow transplants; sampling was 1 year later. Regarding the study as a whole: Donor CD8+ memory clones often dominated recipient blood repertoires at later times. TRB clonality was highly associated with recipient CMV seropositivity and reactivation.

Sequencing used immunoSEQ multiplex PCR; TCRdb keeps in-frame clones, though not all of them. This table holds roughly 23,000 clones, 89% found once. The sample here was PBMCs, taken after an allogeneic stem cell transplant with a calcineurin inhibitor and methotrexate. This TCR was recovered from a female patient aged 50-59 years who received an allogeneic stem cell transplant from an unrelated donor, was CMV-positive, and had chronic GVHD only. A share of the T cells may be of graft donor origin. This sequence joins TRBV6-6 and TRBJ2-5; possibly TRBD2 for D (6 bases). The J call may be in error: the DNA end matches TRBJ2-7 better. This CDR3 is CASSYSQDYSNYEQYF. The CDR3 DNA follows: TGTGCCAGCAGTTACTCACAGGACTATTCCAACTACGAGCAGTACTTC.